Shown below are 10 T cell receptor beta chains from a single sample sequenced in a study of beta chain features in type 1 diabetes. Every isolated RNA sample was fully reverse transcribed, so sequencing captured expressed TCRB transcripts. TCRdb's copy holds only in-frame clones and misses some; the assay was immunoSEQ multiplex PCR. The sample contains 250,000 to 350,000 clones, approximately 11% of which appear only once. The sample was naive CD4+ T cells from blood. These receptors were collected from a young woman in good health.

The DNA for the CDR3 is TGTGCCAGCTCACCAAGTGGCGGGAGGTTAAATGAGCAGTTCTTC. This encodes CASSPSGGRLNEQFF. This chain links TRBV18 with TRBJ2-1; 8 bases fit TRBD2. There are 15 residues in the CDR3. With 2 bases clipped from V and 7 bases from J, the junction kept 7 bases outside the gene matches. Germline lookup yields CDR1 KGHSH and CDR2 LQKENI.

The rearrangement uses TRBV7-9 and TRBJ2-7, with 9 bases lining up with TRBD1. The J segment lost 7 bases and the V segment lost 4 bases, leaving 11 bases of the junction unmatched. The CDR3 is 15 residues long. Germline V gene data show CDR1 as SEHNR and CDR2 as FQNEAQ (reference sequence). CDR3 in amino acids: CASSWQQGAQGEQYF. DNA of the CDR3: TGTGCCAGCAGCTGGCAACAGGGGGCACAGGGGGAGCAGTACTTC.

The V call is TRBV7-9, the J call TRBJ2-7; 11 bases are a match to TRBD1. This CDR3 has 16 amino acids. Germline CDR1 and CDR2: SEHNR and FQNEAQ (reference sequence). Losses at the gene ends were 5 bases for V and 1 base for J; bases not matched to a gene: 7. The CDR3 here is CASSPRDRGGSYEQYF. CDR3 coding DNA: TGTGCCAGCAGCCCGAGGGACAGGGGGGGATCCTACGAGCAGTACTTC. The full variable domain, with the rest looked up from reference TRBV7-9 and TRBJ2-7, is DTGVSQNPRHKITKRGQNVTFRCDPISEHNRLYWYRQTLGQGPEFLTYFQNEAQLEKSRLLSDRFSAERPKGSFSTLEIQRTEQGDSAMYLCASSPRDRGGSYEQYFGPGTRLTVT.

The chain links TRBV29-1 to TRBJ1-4, with 9 bases that match TRBD1. The V gene end was trimmed by 5 bases and the J gene end by 8 bases; junction bases not matched to a gene: 9. Germline CDR1 SQVTM, CDR2 ANQGSEA. CDR3 length: 14 amino acids. As DNA, the CDR3 is TGCAGCGTTTCGGGACAGGGTGTAGGCGAAAAACTGTTTTTT. Translated: CSVSGQGVGEKLFF.

The sample holds many counts of this clone. The chain combines TRBV29-1 with TRBJ2-7, with TRBD2 identical over 8 bases. CDR3 length equals 13 residues. The ends lost 5 bases at V and 1 base at J; junction bases unmatched: 4. Germline V CDR1 and CDR2: SQVTM, ANQGSEA. Written as DNA, the CDR3 is TGCAGCGTTTTGGGACTAGAATCCTACGAGCAGTACTTC. As protein: CSVLGLESYEQYF.

This clone has more than one count but fewer than ten. This rearrangement joins TRBV5-1 to TRBJ2-7, with a possible D match to TRBD2 (6 bases). Trimming pared 4 bases from V and 0 bases from J, leaving 11 bases between. This CDR3 contains 14 residues. Germline V gene sequence: CDR1 SGHRS, CDR2 YFSETQ. CDR3 nucleotide sequence: TGCGCCAGCAGCGCTCAGGGAGGCTCCTACGAGCAGTACTTC. Encoded protein: CASSAQGGSYEQYF.

This clone was observed a few times. The chain carries TRBV14 and TRBJ2-2; possibly TRBD1 for D (6 bases). Trimming cost V 1 base and J 2 bases, with 14 bases left between them. Germline CDR1 and CDR2: SGHDN and FVKESK. The CDR3 extends over 17 amino acids. The CDR3 protein is CASSQAPQGANTGELFF. The CDR3 nucleotides are TGTGCCAGCAGCCAAGCCCCACAGGGAGCAAACACCGGGGAGCTGTTTTTT.

The V and J genes are TRBV29-1 and TRBJ2-3; 9 bases map to TRBD1. CDR3 length: 12 residues. The junction had 7 bases not matched to a gene; V was cut back by 6 bases and J by 9 bases. Germline CDR1 reads SQVTM; CDR2 reads ANQGSEA. In DNA, the CDR3 is TGCAGCGTGGGCCAGGACAGGGGAACGCAGTATTTT. It specifies CSVGQDRGTQYF.

This clone was detected only a few times. The J gene is TRBJ2-7, the V gene TRBV4-3; 9 nucleotides match TRBD2. This CDR3 contains 16 residues. The germline gives CDR1 LGHNA, CDR2 YSLEER. V trimming: 1 base; J trimming: 4 bases; junction bases outside the gene matches: 8. The CDR3 here is CASSQGVAGEVYEQYF. DNA for the CDR3: TGCGCCAGCAGCCAAGGAGTAGCGGGAGAGGTTTACGAGCAGTACTTC.

This clone was counted only a few times. V and J are TRBV18 and TRBJ2-7; TRBD1 matches at 8 bases. Germline V gives CDR1 KGHSH, CDR2 LQKENI. The CDR3 covers 14 residues. With V trimmed by 4 bases and J by 2 bases, 4 bases remained unmatched. In nucleotides, the CDR3 is TGTGCCAGCTCACTACGGACAGGGACCTACGAGCAGTACTTC. It is translated as CASSLRTGTYEQYF.